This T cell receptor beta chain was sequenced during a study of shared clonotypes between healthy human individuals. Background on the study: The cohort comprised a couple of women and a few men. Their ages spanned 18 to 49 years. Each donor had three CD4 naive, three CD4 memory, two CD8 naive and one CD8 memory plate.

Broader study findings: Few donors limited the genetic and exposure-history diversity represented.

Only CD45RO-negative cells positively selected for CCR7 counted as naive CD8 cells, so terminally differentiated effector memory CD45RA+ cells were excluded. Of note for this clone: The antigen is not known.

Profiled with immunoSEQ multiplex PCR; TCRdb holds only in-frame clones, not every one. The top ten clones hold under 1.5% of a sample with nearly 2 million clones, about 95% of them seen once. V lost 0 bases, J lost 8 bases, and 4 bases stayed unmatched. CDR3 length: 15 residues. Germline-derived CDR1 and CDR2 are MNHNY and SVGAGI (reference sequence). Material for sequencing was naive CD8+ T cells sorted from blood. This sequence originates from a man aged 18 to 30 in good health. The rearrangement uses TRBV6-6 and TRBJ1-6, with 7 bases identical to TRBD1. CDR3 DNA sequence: TGTGCCAGCAGTTACTCCGGGACAGATTATTCACCCCTCCACTTT. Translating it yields CASSYSGTDYSPLHF.